Each of the 24 T cell receptor beta chains below was sequenced from the same sample in a study of blood T cell repertoires in COVID-19. Libraries were prepared by immunoSEQ multiplex PCR; TCRdb keeps only in-frame clonotypes and omits some of them. This sample carries about 160,000 clones, approximately 88% of them seen once, and the ten largest clones take less than 2.5%. Input material: peripheral blood. The receptor set was obtained from a man between 65 and 85 years old with acute or convalescent COVID-19.

The gene calls are TRBV11-2 and TRBJ1-2; TRBD1 matches at 9 bases. Per germline, CDR1 SGHAT and CDR2 FQNNGV. V lost 5 bases and J lost 8; bases outside the gene matches: 6. The CDR3 loop spans 13 amino acids. The CDR3 loop is CASSRDRDNGYTF. Written as DNA, the CDR3 is TGTGCCAGCAGCAGGGACAGGGATAACGGCTACACCTTC. The whole variable domain, filled in from reference TRBV11-2 and TRBJ1-2, reads EAGVAQSPRYKIIEKRQSVAFWCNPISGHATLYWYQQILGQGPKLLIQFQNNGVVDDSQLPKDRFSAERLKGVDSTLKIQPAKLEDSAVYLCASSRDRDNGYTFGSGTRLTVV.

The chain combines TRBV3-1 (or the pseudogene TRBV3-2) with TRBJ1-6, with 11 positions matching TRBD1. The CDR3 is 14 residues long. The germline gives CDR1 LGHDT, CDR2 YNNKEL (reference sequence). V shed 9 bases and J 9 bases; nucleotides not matched to a gene: 7. CDR3 loop: CASATGTGGSPLHF. The CDR3 bases are TGTGCCAGTGCGACGGGGACAGGGGGTTCACCCCTCCACTTT.

The chain carries TRBV3-1 (or the pseudogene TRBV3-2) and TRBJ2-5; 9 bases fit TRBD2. CDR1 is LGHDT and CDR2 is YNNKEL in the germline V gene (reference sequence). The V segment lost 3 bases and the J segment 13 bases; nucleotides outside the gene matches: 12. This CDR3 contains 14 residues. CDR3 in DNA: TGTGCCAGCAGCCAGGGCGGGGGGGCCCTGGTAGGGTACTTC. Its protein is CASSQGGGALVGYF.

The chain joins TRBV10-2 to TRBJ1-1; no firm D call. V was shortened by 1 base and J by 0 bases, with 6 bases between the two germline ends. The CDR3 is 14 amino acids. Germline-derived CDR1 and CDR2 are WSHSY and SAAADI. The chain's CDR3 is CASSELYMNTEAFF. CDR3 bases: TGCGCCAGCAGTGAGTTGTACATGAACACTGAAGCTTTCTTT.

The CDR3 is CASSEGRGDSTQYF. DNA of the CDR3: TGTGCCAGCAGTGAGGGCCGGGGAGATAGTACGCAGTATTTT. The chain recombines TRBV6-1 with TRBJ2-3; D may be TRBD2 (5 bases). This CDR3 has 14 amino acids. Trimming took 3 bases from V and 8 from J, leaving 15 bases between them. CDR1 and CDR2 (germline): MNHNS, SASEGT.

The chain carries TRBV11-3 and TRBJ1-1; the match to TRBD1 covers 7 bases. The CDR3 spans 14 residues. The germline V gene has CDR1 SGHNT and CDR2 YENEEA. The J segment lost 1 base and the V segment lost 5 bases, leaving 4 bases of the junction unmatched. The CDR3 sequence is CASSNRTGNTEAFF. The CDR3, as DNA: TGTGCCAGCAGCAATCGGACAGGGAACACTGAAGCTTTCTTT.

The chain links TRBV3-1 (or the pseudogene TRBV3-2) to TRBJ1-4; tentatively, D is TRBD1 (5 bases). The CDR3 contains 16 residues. Per germline, CDR1 LGHDT and CDR2 YNNKEL (reference sequence). V was shortened by 1 base and J by 0 bases, with 9 bases between the two germline ends. The CDR3 DNA reads TGTGCCAGCAGCCAAGTCGGAGGGGCAACTAATGAAAAACTGTTTTTT. This translates into CASSQVGGATNEKLFF.

The chain carries TRBV7-6 and TRBJ1-1; 8 bases align to TRBD1. CDR1 and CDR2 (germline): SGHVS, FNYEAQ. CDR3 length equals 14 residues. The V gene end was trimmed by 6 bases and the J gene end by 4 bases; junction bases not matched to a gene: 7. CDR3: CASSRQTGATEAFF. In DNA, the CDR3 is TGTGCCAGCAGTCGACAGACAGGGGCCACTGAAGCTTTCTTT.

In DNA form, the CDR3 reads TGCGCCAGCAGCCTGGGTACACTGAACACTGAAGCTTTCTTT. This translates into CASSLGTLNTEAFF. This chain connects TRBV5-1 to TRBJ1-1; D call uncertain. This CDR3 region has 14 residues. Trimming removed 4 bases from V and 0 bases from J, with 10 bases in between. Germline CDR1 and CDR2: SGHRS and YFSETQ. The full variable domain, completed using reference TRBV5-1 and TRBJ1-1, is KAGVTQTPRYLIKTRGQQVTLSCSPISGHRSVSWYQQTPGQGLQFLFEYFSETQRNKGNFPGRFSGRQFSNSRSEMNVSTLELGDSALYLCASSLGTLNTEAFFGQGTRLTVV.

The rearrangement uses TRBV11-2 and TRBJ2-3; 13 bases match TRBD2. CDR1 is SGHAT and CDR2 is FQNNGV in the germline V gene. The CDR3 extends over 16 amino acids. J was trimmed by 3 bases and V by 4 bases; bases with no gene match: 4. The CDR3 DNA reads TGTGCCAGCAGCTCCACGGGACTAGCGGGAACAGATACGCAGTATTTT. Translation gives CASSSTGLAGTDTQYF.

The DNA for the CDR3 is TGTGCCAGCAGCCCGGGGACAGGGGGCGGACGGAACACCATATATTTT. Amino acids: CASSPGTGGGRNTIYF. V is TRBV7-2 and J is TRBJ1-3; 12 bases map to TRBD1. Trimming cost V 5 bases and J 7 bases; bases outside gene matches: 9. Germline V gene lookup returns CDR1 SGHTA and CDR2 FQGNSA. The CDR3 spans 16 residues. The full variable domain, in which reference TRBV7-2 and TRBJ1-3 provide the parts outside the CDR3, is GAGVSQSPSNKVTEKGKDVELRCDPISGHTALYWYRQSLGQGLEFLIYFQGNSAPDKSGLPSDRFSAERTGGSVSTLTIQRTQQEDSAVYLCASSPGTGGGRNTIYFGEGSWLTVV.

The V call is TRBV3-1 (or the pseudogene TRBV3-2), the J call TRBJ2-3; a possible D gene is TRBD2 (6 bases). The CDR3 length is 16 residues. Germline assignment: CDR1 LGHDT and CDR2 YNNKEL (reference sequence). V gave up 1 base and J gave up 1 base, with 12 bases separating them. CDR3 loop: CASSQALAEGTDTQYF. Written as DNA, the CDR3 is TGTGCCAGCAGCCAAGCCTTAGCGGAGGGCACAGATACGCAGTATTTT.

The V call is TRBV28, the J call TRBJ1-6, with unresolved D. This CDR3 contains 13 residues. Germline values: CDR1 MDHEN, CDR2 SYDVKM. The V end was cut by 4 bases, the J end by 15 bases, with 16 bases between. Here the CDR3 DNA reads TGTGCCAGCAGTTCGCTTTGGGCTCAGGACCTCCACTTT. Translation: CASSSLWAQDLHF.

This chain uses TRBV5-1 with TRBJ1-1, with D perhaps matching TRBD1 (5 bases). This CDR3 spans 13 amino acids. From germline, CDR1 is SGHRS and CDR2 YFSETQ. Trimming cost V 1 base and J 3 bases, with 7 bases left between them. The CDR3 spells CASSLSRDTEAFF. As DNA, the CDR3 is TGCGCCAGCAGCTTGTCCAGGGACACTGAAGCTTTCTTT.

The V gene is TRBV18, the J gene TRBJ2-7, with TRBD2 matching 7 bases. The V segment lost 0 bases and the J segment 7 bases; nucleotides outside the gene matches: 6. There are 14 residues in the CDR3. Looked up from germline, CDR1 is KGHSH and CDR2 is LQKENI. The CDR3 reads CASSPPEAGLEQYF. Here the CDR3 DNA reads TGTGCCAGCTCACCACCGGAAGCGGGGTTGGAGCAGTACTTC.

As regards this clone: Here the CDR3 omits its conserved ending phenylalanine or tryptophan, so a read error is the likely source. The DNA is left out, because the CDR3 cannot be placed on it with certainty; the CDR3 is given as TCRdb lists it. The chain employs TRBV28 and TRBJ1-3; TRBD1 was called by the table and not checked on the DNA. Per germline, CDR1 MDHEN and CDR2 SYDVKM. Termini included, the CDR3 measures 11 amino acids. CDR3 residues: CASSLDAGAAI.

This chain connects TRBV27 to TRBJ2-1, with 10 nucleotides matching TRBD2. This CDR3 contains 15 residues. The V and J ends lost 5 bases and 7 bases, in that order; junction bases with no gene match: 8. Germline values: CDR1 MNHEY, CDR2 SMNVEV (reference sequence). CDR3 sequence: CASSPLAGVRNEQFF. CDR3 nucleotide sequence: TGTGCCAGCAGTCCCCTAGCGGGAGTTAGGAATGAGCAGTTCTTC.

This clone has just one count. The rearrangement uses TRBV6-5 and TRBJ1-1; 9 nucleotides match TRBD1. The CDR3 consists of 15 residues. J lost 2 bases, V lost 5 bases, and 6 bases had no gene match. Per germline, CDR1 MNHEY and CDR2 SVGAGI. The chain's CDR3 is CASSLSGQGNTEAFF. In DNA form, the CDR3 reads TGTGCCAGCAGTCTATCGGGACAGGGAAACACTGAAGCTTTCTTT.

The chain has TRBV19 and TRBJ2-2; D is possibly TRBD2 (6 bases). From germline, CDR1 is LNHDA and CDR2 SQIVND (reference sequence). With 8 bases removed from V and 1 base from J, the gap between germline ends came to 14 bases. This CDR3 has 15 residues. CDR3 DNA: TGTGCCAGTGGAGGCGGGGTATTGAACACCGGGGAGCTGTTTTTT. Protein product: CASGGGVLNTGELFF.

The chain uses TRBV5-5 and TRBJ2-1, with 10 bases aligning to TRBD2. With V trimmed by 0 bases and J by 10 bases, 4 bases remained unmatched. This CDR3 comprises 14 residues. Looked up from germline, CDR1 is SGHKS and CDR2 is YYEKEE (reference sequence). CDR3 loop: CASSLELAGIEQFF. In DNA form, the CDR3 reads TGTGCCAGCAGCTTGGAACTAGCGGGGATCGAGCAGTTCTTC.

The chain joins TRBV7-3 to TRBJ2-3; D not resolved. The CDR3 totals 13 residues. Trimming removed 4 bases at V and 7 bases at J, with 12 bases between. Germline V gene sequence: CDR1 SGHTA, CDR2 FQGTGA. In nucleotides, the CDR3 is TGTGCCAGCAGCTATACGAGCGCCTATACGCAGTATTTT. The encoded protein is CASSYTSAYTQYF.

The chain combines TRBV6-1 with TRBJ2-1, with 7 positions matching TRBD1. This CDR3 comprises 13 residues. Germline CDR1 is MNHNS and CDR2 is SASEGT. V lost 7 bases and J lost 10; bases outside the gene matches: 10. The CDR3 region is CASTLTGYEEQFF. CDR3 DNA: TGTGCCAGCACCCTGACAGGGTACGAGGAGCAGTTCTTC.

The chain combines TRBV11-2 with TRBJ2-1; D gene unclear. Germline V lookup: CDR1 SGHAT, CDR2 FQNNGV. Between the trimmed V and J ends, which lost 6 bases and 10 bases, there was a span of 13 bases. CDR3 length equals 12 residues. The CDR3 loop reads CASRRSAREQFF. The CDR3 DNA reads TGTGCCAGCAGACGAAGTGCCCGGGAGCAGTTCTTC.

This clone was detected once. The chain links TRBV18 to TRBJ1-4; D ambiguous. The CDR3 is made up of 14 amino acids. Trimming removed 3 bases at V and 1 base at J, with 6 bases between. Germline CDR1 is KGHSH and CDR2 is LQKENI. The CDR3 DNA is TGTGCCAGCTCACCCTCCAGAACTAATGAAAAACTGTTTTTT. This codes for CASSPSRTNEKLFF.